This is a list of T cell receptor beta chains from one sample in a study of blood T cell repertoires in COVID-19. The repertoire was sequenced with immunoSEQ multiplex PCR; TCRdb's copy has only in-frame clones and lacks some. The table shows 200,000 to 250,000 clones, with about nine tenths occurring only once. Sequencing used peripheral blood. The receptors here all came from a man older than 75 with acute or convalescent COVID-19. The CDR3 runs from the conserved cysteine through the conserved F or W. Each record gives: clone size, V gene, D gene, J gene, CDR3 DNA, CDR3 protein. A D gene is named only where the DNA matches it firmly. Size is stated for part of the rows, as once, few or many counts, or as a class when the clone is expanded.

-	TRBV16	TRBD1	TRBJ2-7	TGTGCCAGCAGCAAAAGGACAGGGGACAGGAACGAGCAGTACTTC	CASSKRTGDRNEQYF
-	TRBV24-1	TRBD2	TRBJ2-7	TGTGCCACCAGTGATTGGGTAGCGGGGGCCTACGAGCAGTACTTC	CATSDWVAGAYEQYF
-	TRBV30	TRBD1	TRBJ1-1	TGTGCCTGGAGTGTGGGGACAGGGCACACTGAAGCTTTCTTT	CAWSVGTGHTEAFF
-	TRBV29-1	TRBD1	TRBJ1-4	TGCAGCGTTACGGACAGGGCGGGTGAAAAACTGTTTTTT	CSVTDRAGEKLFF
-	TRBV12-3/TRBV12-4	TRBD2	TRBJ2-7	TGTGCCAGCAGCCGGACACTAGCGCGGGAGCAGTACTTC	CASSRTLAREQYF
-	TRBV11-1	-	TRBJ2-4	TGTGCCAGCAGCCCGGGGACAAAAAACATTCAGTACTTC	CASSPGTKNIQYF
-	TRBV5-1	-	TRBJ2-7	TGCGCCAGCAGCTTGGGGCGACAAGTCTACGAGCAGTACTTC	CASSLGRQVYEQYF
once	TRBV7-7	TRBD2	TRBJ2-5	TGTGCTAGCAGCTTAGCGGGAGAGGGAGAGACCCAGTACTTC	CASSLAGEGETQYF
-	TRBV7-8	-	TRBJ2-1	TGTGCCAGCAGCTTAATGTTAGCCGAGAGGGAGCAGTTCTTC	CASSLMLAEREQFF
-	TRBV19	-	TRBJ1-1	TGTGCCAGTAGTTCCTCAGGTCGGGCTTTCTTT	CASSSSGRAFF
-	TRBV7-6	-	TRBJ1-1	TGTGCCAGCAGCCAGGACTTGAACACTGAAGCTTTCTTT	CASSQDLNTEAFF
once	TRBV27	TRBD2	TRBJ2-7	TGTGCCAGCAGTTTAAGCGGGAACTACGAGCAGTACTTC	CASSLSGNYEQYF
-	TRBV11-2	TRBD2	TRBJ2-1	TGTGCCAGCAGGCTAGCGGGGACTTCGGCCAATGAGCAGTTCTTC	CASRLAGTSANEQFF
-	TRBV6-5	-	TRBJ1-2	TGTGCCAGCAGTATCTCTCCGGGGTTTGGCTACACCTTC	CASSISPGFGYTF
-	TRBV30	TRBD2	TRBJ2-3	TGTGCCTGGAGGCTAGCGGGACCCACAGATACGCAGTATTTT	CAWRLAGPTDTQYF
-	TRBV18	-	TRBJ2-1	TGTGCCAGCTCACCACCTAACAAAGGTGGGGCCGGTGAGCAGTTCTTC	CASSPPNKGGAGEQFF
-	TRBV10-3	-	TRBJ2-2	TGTGCCATCAGTGAGCGGGGTGCGAACACCGGGGAGCTGTTTTTT	CAISERGANTGELFF
-	TRBV19	TRBD2	TRBJ2-1	TGTGCCAGTAGTCGAGGACTAGCGGGAGTACGAAATGAGCAGTTCTTC	CASSRGLAGVRNEQFF
-	TRBV5-4	-	TRBJ1-2	TGTGCCAGCAGCCCCAGGGTCACGGGAGCCCTCTATGGCTACACCTTC	CASSPRVTGALYGYTF
-	TRBV5-1	-	TRBJ2-3	TGCGCCAGCAGCATAGGACAGACCACAGATACGCAGTATTTT	CASSIGQTTDTQYF
-	TRBV24-1	-	TRBJ2-5	TGTGCCACCAGTGAAAGAGGGGAGACCCAGTACTTC	CATSERGETQYF
-	TRBV9	-	TRBJ2-1	TGTGCCAGCAGCGTACATAATGAGCAGTTCTTC	CASSVHNEQFF
-	TRBV6-6	TRBD1	TRBJ2-3	TGTGCCAGCAGTTACCGACAGGGGATCAACGCAGATACGCAGTATTTT	CASSYRQGINADTQYF
once	TRBV29-1	-	TRBJ1-2	TGCAGCGTTGAACAGGGCTATGGCTACACCTTC	CSVEQGYGYTF
-	TRBV4-2	TRBD2	TRBJ2-3	TGTGCCAGCAGCCAAGATATGGGGAGGGCAGATACGCAGTATTTT	CASSQDMGRADTQYF
-	TRBV7-2	TRBD1	TRBJ2-6	TGTGCCAGCAGCACGACAGGGGTCGGCACTGGGGCCAACGTCCTGACTTTC	CASSTTGVGTGANVLTF
-	TRBV19	TRBD1	TRBJ2-2	TGTGCCAGTAAGGGGTCACAGGGGGGCACCGGGGAGCTGTTTTTT	CASKGSQGGTGELFF
-	TRBV25-1	TRBD1	TRBJ2-1	TGTGCCAGCGGCGGGAAACCGGGACAGGGGTATGAGCAGTTCTTC	CASGGKPGQGYEQFF
-	TRBV4-1	TRBD2	TRBJ2-5	TGCGCCAGCAGCCAAGATAGGACTAGCGGAGCTCAAGAGACCCAGTACTTC	CASSQDRTSGAQETQYF
few	TRBV19	TRBD2	TRBJ2-7	TGTGCCAGTAGTATCTTGGGAGGGCCCTACGAGCAGTACTTC	CASSILGGPYEQYF
-	TRBV30	-	TRBJ1-5	TGTGCCTGGAGTGTACCGGGTTTCGGGAATCAGCCCCAGCATTTT	CAWSVPGFGNQPQHF
-	TRBV5-8	-	TRBJ1-1	TGTGCCAGCAGCTTGGTGCGGGACACTGAAGCTTTCTTT	CASSLVRDTEAFF
-	TRBV28	TRBD1	TRBJ2-7	TGTGCCCTCGGGCTATACGGACAGGGCAACGAGCAGTACTTC	CALGLYGQGNEQYF
-	TRBV27	-	TRBJ2-6	TGTGCCAGCAGTTTCGATACCGGTGGGGCCAACGTCCTGACTTTC	CASSFDTGGANVLTF
-	TRBV9	TRBD2	TRBJ2-1	TGTGCCAGCAGCGTAGCTTCGGCTAGCGGGAGGTTCGGGGAGCAGTTCTTC	CASSVASASGRFGEQFF
-	TRBV14	-	TRBJ1-2	TGTGCCAGCAGCCAGGGGCCCAGGGGCGGCTACACCTTC	CASSQGPRGGYTF
-	TRBV6-5	TRBD1	TRBJ1-2	TGTGCCAGCAGTTCGACAGGGTGGGACTATGGCTACACCTTC	CASSSTGWDYGYTF
few	TRBV13	-	TRBJ2-3	TGTGCCAGCAGCAGGACAAGCACAGATACGCAGTATTTT	CASSRTSTDTQYF
few	TRBV3-1/TRBV3-2	-	TRBJ1-1	TGTGCCAGCAGCCCCTTAGGGGGAGGGACTGAAGCTTTCTTT	CASSPLGGGTEAFF
-	TRBV11-2	TRBD1	TRBJ2-3	TGTGCCAGCAGCCCACACAGGGGGCGAAGCACAGATACGCAGTATTTT	CASSPHRGRSTDTQYF
-	TRBV4-2	TRBD1	TRBJ1-5	TGTGCCAGCAGCCAGGTGACAGGGCCGGGTCAGCCCCAGCATTTT	CASSQVTGPGQPQHF
-	TRBV29-1	TRBD1	TRBJ2-7	TGCAGCGTTGAAAATCCGACAGGGGGCTCCTACGAGCAGTACTTC	CSVENPTGGSYEQYF
few	TRBV9	TRBD1	TRBJ2-1	TGTGCCAGCAGCGCCGACAGGGTCCTGGCGTACAATGAGCAGTTCTTC	CASSADRVLAYNEQFF